A selection of T cell receptor beta chains follows, all from one sample in a study of blood T cell repertoires in COVID-19. Produced via immunoSEQ multiplex PCR; TCRdb's table is partial and in-frame only. The sample yields roughly 92,000 clones, around 91% seen once. Sequencing was carried out using peripheral blood. The receptors come from an elderly woman with active or convalescent COVID-19. Both conserved end residues are part of each CDR3. A D gene is named only where the DNA matches it firmly. Clone size is stated in some rows and not others, as once, few, many or a class when expanded.

D	J	size	V	CDR3	DNA
TRBD1	TRBJ2-7	NA	TRBV2	CASSEQGTGYEQYF	TGTGCCAGCAGTGAACAGGGGACAGGGTACGAGCAGTACTTC
NA	TRBJ1-5	NA	TRBV2	CASRGGRENQPQHF	TGTGCCAGCAGGGGAGGACGGGAAAATCAGCCCCAGCATTTT
NA	TRBJ2-2	NA	TRBV7-3	CASSPTSVSTGELFF	TGTGCCAGCAGCCCCACCAGTGTTTCCACCGGGGAGCTGTTTTTT
NA	TRBJ2-4	NA	TRBV9	CASSVTGEPVSIQYF	TGTGCCAGCAGCGTAACCGGGGAGCCGGTCAGCATTCAGTACTTC
NA	TRBJ2-5	NA	TRBV7-8	CASSLSETQYF	TGTGCCAGCAGCCTCAGTGAGACCCAGTACTTC
NA	TRBJ1-2	NA	TRBV7-8	CASSLLSANYGYTF	TGTGCCAGCAGCTTACTTTCAGCTAACTATGGCTACACCTTC
NA	TRBJ2-7	once	TRBV3-1/TRBV3-2	CASSEDRRSSYEQYF	TGTGCCAGCAGTGAAGACAGGCGGTCCTCCTACGAGCAGTACTTC
NA	TRBJ2-7	NA	TRBV5-1	CASSLGLVYEQYF	TGCGCCAGCAGCTTGGGACTAGTCTACGAGCAGTACTTC
NA	TRBJ1-2	few	TRBV11-2	CASSFIEGGYTF	TGTGCCAGCAGCTTTATAGAGGGTGGCTACACCTTC
NA	TRBJ2-7	NA	TRBV6-5	CASRNGQREQYF	TGTGCCAGCAGAAATGGGCAACGCGAGCAGTACTTC
NA	TRBJ1-5	NA	TRBV19	CASSRGFGQPQHF	TGTGCCAGTAGTCGGGGGTTCGGTCAGCCCCAGCATTTT
TRBD2	TRBJ2-3	NA	TRBV6-5	CASSSPSSGRRGTQYF	TGTGCCAGCAGTTCCCCCTCTAGCGGGAGGCGGGGTACGCAGTATTTT
TRBD1	TRBJ2-7	NA	TRBV28	CASSTPGQGAREQYF	TGTGCCAGCAGCACACCAGGACAGGGGGCCCGCGAGCAGTACTTC
TRBD1	TRBJ2-3	once	TRBV5-1	CASSSLGGTGIQVSRDTQYF	TGCGCCAGCAGCTCCCTTGGGGGGACAGGGATTCAGGTTAGCAGAGATACGCAGTATTTT
TRBD1	TRBJ1-1	NA	TRBV9	CASSVGQGGTEAFF	TGTGCCAGCAGCGTGGGACAGGGCGGCACTGAAGCTTTCTTT
NA	TRBJ2-3	NA	TRBV6-5	CASISPPVDTQYF	TGTGCCAGCATAAGCCCGCCCGTTGATACGCAGTATTTT
NA	TRBJ2-5	NA	TRBV5-1	CASTGSVVETQYF	TGCGCCAGCACAGGGTCGGTTGTGGAGACCCAGTACTTC
TRBD1	TRBJ1-6	NA	TRBV4-3	CASSQGRDRGYSPLHF	TGCGCCAGCAGCCAGGGGCGGGACAGGGGTTATTCACCCCTCCACTTT
NA	TRBJ1-3	NA	TRBV5-1	CASSLLQGSNTIYF	TGCGCCAGCAGCCTCTTACAGGGAAGCAACACCATATATTTT
NA	TRBJ2-7	NA	TRBV5-6	CASSWLSGIYEQYF	TGTGCCAGCAGCTGGTTATCGGGAATCTACGAGCAGTACTTC
TRBD1	TRBJ1-2	once	TRBV5-8	CASSLNRDRGPYGYTF	TGTGCCAGCAGCCTCAACCGGGACAGGGGGCCCTATGGCTACACCTTC
NA	TRBJ1-1	NA	TRBV6-5	CASSYGAHANTEAFF	TGTGCCAGCAGTTACGGAGCCCACGCAAACACTGAAGCTTTCTTT
TRBD2	TRBJ2-1	NA	TRBV5-8	CASSLARAGGSYNEQFF	TGTGCCAGCAGCTTGGCGAGGGCGGGAGGGTCCTACAATGAGCAGTTCTTC
NA	TRBJ1-3	NA	TRBV11-2	CASSLDRNSGNTIYF	TGTGCCAGCAGCTTAGATCGGAACAGCGGAAACACCATATATTTT
NA	TRBJ1-2	NA	TRBV14	CASSQERHWTANYGYTF	TGTGCCAGCAGCCAAGAAAGACATTGGACAGCTAACTATGGCTACACCTTC
NA	TRBJ2-5	NA	TRBV7-2	CASSLARNQETQYF	TGTGCCAGCAGCTTAGCGCGCAACCAAGAGACCCAGTACTTC
NA	TRBJ2-2	NA	TRBV4-3	CASSQGPSPGELFF	TGCGCCAGCAGCCAAGGCCCTAGCCCCGGGGAGCTGTTTTTT
TRBD1	TRBJ1-5	once	TRBV28	CASSLFRGTGRGNQPQHF	TGTGCCAGCAGTCTCTTCCGGGGGACAGGGAGAGGCAATCAGCCCCAGCATTTT
TRBD2	TRBJ2-1	NA	TRBV28	CASSRGGAGGRNEQFF	TGTGCCAGCAGTCGCGGGGGAGCGGGAGGTAGGAATGAGCAGTTCTTC
TRBD2	TRBJ2-7	NA	TRBV5-4	CASSFAGGGNYEQYF	TGTGCCAGCAGCTTCGCGGGAGGGGGGAACTACGAGCAGTACTTC